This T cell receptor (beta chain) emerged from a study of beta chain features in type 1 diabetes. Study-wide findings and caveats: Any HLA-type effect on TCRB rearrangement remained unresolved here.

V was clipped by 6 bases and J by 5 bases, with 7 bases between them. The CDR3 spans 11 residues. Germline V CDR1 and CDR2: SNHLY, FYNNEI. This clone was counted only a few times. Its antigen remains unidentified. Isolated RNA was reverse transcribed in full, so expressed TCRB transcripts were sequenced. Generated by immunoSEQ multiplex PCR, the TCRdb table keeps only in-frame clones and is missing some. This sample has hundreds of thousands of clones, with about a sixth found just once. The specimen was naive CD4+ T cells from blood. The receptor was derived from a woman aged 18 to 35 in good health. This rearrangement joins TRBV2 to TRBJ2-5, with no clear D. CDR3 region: CASRPLETQYF. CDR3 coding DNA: TGTGCCAGCAGACCACTCGAGACCCAGTACTTC.